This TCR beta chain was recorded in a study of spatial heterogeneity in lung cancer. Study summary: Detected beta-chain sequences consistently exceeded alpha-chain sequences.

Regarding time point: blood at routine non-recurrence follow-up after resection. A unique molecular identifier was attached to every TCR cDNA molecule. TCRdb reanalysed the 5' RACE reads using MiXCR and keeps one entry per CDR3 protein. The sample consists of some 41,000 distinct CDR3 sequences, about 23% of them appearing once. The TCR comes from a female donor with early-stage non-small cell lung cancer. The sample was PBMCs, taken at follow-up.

The CDR3 is CATSNERGLANYGYTF. CDR3 in DNA: TGTGCCACCAGCAACGAAAGGGGACTAGCTAACTATGGCTACACCTTC. This sequence joins TRBV15 and TRBJ1-2, with D maybe TRBD1 (5 bases). This CDR3 has 16 amino acids. Per germline, CDR1 LNHNV and CDR2 YYDKDF (reference sequence). V was cut by 4 bases and J by 0 bases, with 15 bases left in between.